The T cell receptor beta chain under discussion was sequenced for a study of blood T cell repertoires in COVID-19. Looking at the study overall: Donors in the United States, Italy and Spain gave samples during acute or convalescent COVID-19. T cells, B-cell-depleted T cells, or PBMCs supplied cDNA or gDNA.

Membership in each cohort depended on participant-reported clinical history. Germline CDR1 is SNHLY and CDR2 is FYNNEI. V lost 7 bases to trimming and J lost 0 bases, with 13 bases between them. The CDR3 has 14 residues. Original analysis: Amplification from reference gene primers served as the basis for estimated nucleated cell counts. Sequencing used immunoSEQ multiplex PCR; TCRdb keeps in-frame clones, though not all of them. The DNA was the basis for D and trimming; V, J and clone size are from that table. The repertoire holds some 140,000 clones, with 80% to 85% as singletons. This clonotype was sampled from a man aged 40-49 years with acute COVID-19. The gene calls are TRBV2 and TRBJ2-7, with D perhaps TRBD1 (6 bases). Sample: PBMCs or T cells enriched from blood (not recorded which). As DNA, the CDR3 is TGTGCCAGCACCGACAGGCCTAACTCCTACGAGCAGTACTTC. Amino acids: CASTDRPNSYEQYF. The whole variable domain, filled in from reference TRBV2 and TRBJ2-7, reads EPEVTQTPSHQVTQMGQEVILRCVPISNHLYFYWYRQILGQKVEFLVSFYNNEISEKSEIFDDQFSVERPDGSNFTLKIRSTKLEDSAMYFCASTDRPNSYEQYFGPGTRLTVT.